This entry features one T cell receptor (beta chain) sequence. As yet, its antigen is unknown. The record originates from a study of CXCR3-negative and CXCR3-positive naive CD8 T cells. Findings of the study overall: Because surface CD5 did not distinguish the naive subsets, TCR strength was inferred from TRB CDR3 properties. Naive CXCR3-positive cells had TRB CDR3s more hydrophobic than those of CXCR3-negative naive cells. Memory cells showed distinct TRBV-TRBJ patterns, while the two naive subsets matched. Relative to memory CD8+ cells, whose diversity was much lower, both naive subsets had comparably high diversity.

The CDR3 loop spans 17 amino acids. Germline CDR1 is SGHTA and CDR2 is FQGTGA. Libraries were UMI-labeled 5' RACE TRB cDNA. TCRdb reanalyzed the 5' RACE reads, giving one entry per CDR3 protein sequence and no DNA. This sample's table has 130,000 to 150,000 distinct CDR3 sequences. The material sequenced was naive CXCR3+ CD8+ T cells from blood. Subset reported: CD45RO-CCR7+CD27+CD95- naive CD8+ T cells expressing CXCR3 (TNR3+). V is TRBV7-3 and J is TRBJ2-1. This clonotype was sampled from a human donor in good health. Some clones in this sample may be carry-over from other donors' samples. The chain's CDR3 is CASSLWARQSSYNEQFF.